This TCR beta chain was retrieved from a study of shared clonotypes between healthy human individuals. Authors' processing steps: Junction-only sequences produced by ImmunoSEQ had no quality scores, so filtering differed. Produced via immunoSEQ multiplex PCR; TCRdb's table is partial and in-frame only. V, J and clone size derive from that table, while D and trimming were established from the DNA sequence. The data contain roughly 500,000 clones, around 73% of them singletons. To note about this clone: One end of the junction varies from germline; a read error may be responsible.

Germline assignment: CDR1 SSHAT and CDR2 FNYEAQ (reference sequence). The CDR3 contains 16 residues. The sample was PBMCs. V and J are TRBV7-7 and TRBJ2-3, with 9 bases that match TRBD2. The receptor was isolated from a woman between 40 and 55 years old in good health. Some clones in this sample may be carry-over from other donors' samples. CDR3 sequence reads: CASSPGTSRSTDTQYF. The CDR3 DNA is TGTGCTAGCAGCCCCGGGACTAGCAGGAGCACAGATACGCAGTATTTT.